The rows below give T cell receptor beta chains drawn from one sample of a study of cytomegalovirus exposure and HLA in healthy donors. The method was immunoSEQ multiplex PCR; TCRdb's version includes in-frame clones alone and lacks a portion of them. This table has about 190,000 clones, roughly 80% appearing once. The specimen sequenced was PBMCs. All receptors come from a male donor in good health and CMV-seronegative. The CDR3 runs from the conserved cysteine through the conserved F or W. The D gene is left open where the match is weak. Not every row has a clone size; where given, it reads once, few, many or a size class.

size,J,V,D,DNA,CDR3
NA,TRBJ2-2,TRBV7-3,TRBD2,TGTGCCAGCAGCCAAGAAGCTAGCGGGAACACCGGGGAGCTGTTTTTT,CASSQEASGNTGELFF
few,TRBJ1-5,TRBV4-3,NA,TGCGCCAGCAGCCAAGATAGGCAGGGATTACAGCCCCAGCATTTT,CASSQDRQGLQPQHF
NA,TRBJ2-7,TRBV7-3,NA,TGTGCCAGCAGCCTAGAGGTGGCGGAGCGCTCCTACGAGCAGTACTTC,CASSLEVAERSYEQYF
NA,TRBJ2-5,TRBV7-3,NA,TGTGCCAGCAGCTTAAGGGGAGGCGATGAGACCCAGTACTTC,CASSLRGGDETQYF
NA,TRBJ2-3,TRBV2,TRBD2,TGTGCCAGCAGTGAGTTAGGGCTAGCGGCAGATACGCAGTATTTT,CASSELGLAADTQYF
few,TRBJ2-1,TRBV5-6,NA,TGTGCCAGCAGCTTGACTGAGAAATGGGAGCAGTTCTTC,CASSLTEKWEQFF
NA,TRBJ1-5,TRBV7-9,TRBD1,TGTGCCAGCAGCCGGGACAGAAGTCAGCCCCAGCATTTT,CASSRDRSQPQHF
NA,TRBJ2-7,TRBV11-2,TRBD1,TGTGCCAGCAGCTTACCGGGACAGCACTACGAGCAGTACTTC,CASSLPGQHYEQYF
once,TRBJ1-2,TRBV27,TRBD1,TGTGCCAGCAGGACCACCGACAGGGGAGAATATGGCTACACCTTC,CASRTTDRGEYGYTF
NA,TRBJ2-3,TRBV5-6,NA,TGTGCCAGCAGCTTCGGACAGCCCTTCATAACAGATACGCAGTATTTT,CASSFGQPFITDTQYF
NA,TRBJ1-2,TRBV5-1,NA,TGCGCCAGCAGCTTGGAGGCAGGTGTGAACTATGGCTACACCTTC,CASSLEAGVNYGYTF
NA,TRBJ1-2,TRBV6-1,TRBD1,TGTGCCAGCAGTGGGACAGGGATCGATTGGCTCTATGGCTACACCTTC,CASSGTGIDWLYGYTF
NA,TRBJ2-1,TRBV5-6,TRBD2,TGTGCCAGCAGCTACCCCGGGACTAGCGGCCCGCATGGGAATGAGCAGTTCTTC,CASSYPGTSGPHGNEQFF
NA,TRBJ2-7,TRBV6-1,NA,TGTGCCAGCTGCCGGGAGAATCTTATGGAGCAGTACTTC,CASCRENLMEQYF
NA,TRBJ2-7,TRBV20-1,NA,TGCAGTGCGGTACATCCGTACGAGCAGTACTTC,CSAVHPYEQYF
NA,TRBJ2-7,TRBV5-1,TRBD1,TGCGCCAGCAGCTTAAGAGCCGCGGCGACAGGGCAATACGAGCAGTACTTC,CASSLRAAATGQYEQYF
NA,TRBJ2-1,TRBV11-2,NA,TGTGCCAGCAGCTTAGCGGGGGATGAGCAGTTCTTC,CASSLAGDEQFF
NA,TRBJ1-5,TRBV10-3,NA,TGTGCCATCAGTGAGTCGACGGGGCAGCCCCAGCATTTT,CAISESTGQPQHF
NA,TRBJ1-2,TRBV28,NA,TGTGCCAGCAACCCCGGGGGGGCCAACTATGGCTACACCTTC,CASNPGGANYGYTF
few,TRBJ1-3,TRBV27,NA,TGTGCCAGCAAACTCGGGGGCACCATATATTTT,CASKLGGTIYF
few,TRBJ2-7,TRBV15,TRBD1,TGTGCCACCAGCAGAGACAGGGGGTACGAGCAGTACTTC,CATSRDRGYEQYF
NA,TRBJ2-2,TRBV28,TRBD1,TGTGCCAGCAGACAGGGGGCGACCGGGGAGCTGTTTTTT,CASRQGATGELFF
NA,TRBJ1-2,TRBV4-3,NA,TGCGCCAGCAGCCAAGTCGGCAGGGGTGGCAACTATGGCTACCCCTTC,CASSQVGRGGNYGYPF
NA,TRBJ1-3,TRBV19,TRBD1,TGTGCCAGTAGTGCCACAGGGGACTCTGGAAACACCATATATTTT,CASSATGDSGNTIYF
NA,TRBJ2-1,TRBV9,TRBD2,TGTGCCAGCAGCGTAGCCCTAGCGGGGGGGCGCAATGAGCAGTTCTTC,CASSVALAGGRNEQFF
NA,TRBJ2-7,TRBV27,NA,TGTGCCAGCAGTTTTTCAGGCACAGGGAGCGACGAGCAGTACTTC,CASSFSGTGSDEQYF